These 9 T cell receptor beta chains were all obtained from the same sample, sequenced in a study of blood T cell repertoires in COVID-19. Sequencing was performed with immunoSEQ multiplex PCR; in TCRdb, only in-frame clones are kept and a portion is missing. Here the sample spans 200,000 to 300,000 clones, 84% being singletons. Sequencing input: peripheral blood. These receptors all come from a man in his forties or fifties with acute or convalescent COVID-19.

In nucleotides, the CDR3 is TGTGCCAGCAGCCTACCCAGCGGGAGCTCCTACAATGAGCAGTTCTTC. It yields the protein CASSLPSGSSYNEQFF. The chain recombines TRBV28 with TRBJ2-1; 8 bases match TRBD2. There are 16 residues in the CDR3. Per germline, CDR1 MDHEN and CDR2 SYDVKM. V was clipped by 6 bases and J by 0 bases; unmatched bases: 7.

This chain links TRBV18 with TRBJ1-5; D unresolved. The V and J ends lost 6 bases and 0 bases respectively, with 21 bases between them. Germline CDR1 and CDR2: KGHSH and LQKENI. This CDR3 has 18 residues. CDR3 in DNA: TGTGCCAGCTCCCCTCGAGAAGGCAGGCCAAATAGCAATCAGCCCCAGCATTTT. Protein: CASSPREGRPNSNQPQHF.

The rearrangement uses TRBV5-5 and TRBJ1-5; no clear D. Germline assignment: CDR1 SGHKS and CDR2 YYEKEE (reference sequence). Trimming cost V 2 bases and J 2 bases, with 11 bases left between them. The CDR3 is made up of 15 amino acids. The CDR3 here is CASSFFLSGNQPQHF. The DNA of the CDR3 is TGTGCCAGCAGCTTCTTTTTGTCTGGCAATCAGCCCCAGCATTTT.

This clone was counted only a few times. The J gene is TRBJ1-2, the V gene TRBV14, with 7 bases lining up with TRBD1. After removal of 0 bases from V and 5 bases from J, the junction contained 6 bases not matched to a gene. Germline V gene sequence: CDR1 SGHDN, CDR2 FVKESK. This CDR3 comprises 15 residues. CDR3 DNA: TGTGCCAGCAGCCAAGATGACAGGGTTCGGTATGGCTACACCTTC. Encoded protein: CASSQDDRVRYGYTF.

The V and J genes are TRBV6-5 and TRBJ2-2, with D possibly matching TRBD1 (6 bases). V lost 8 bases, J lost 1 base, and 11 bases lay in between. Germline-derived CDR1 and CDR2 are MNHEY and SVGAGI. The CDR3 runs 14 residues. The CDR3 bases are TGTGCCAGCCTCAGGGGCCTGAACACCGGGGAGCTGTTTTTT. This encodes CASLRGLNTGELFF.

The CDR3 region is CASSFRGDFYGYTF. CDR3 nucleotides: TGCGCCAGCAGCTTCAGGGGCGATTTCTATGGCTACACCTTC. The chain has TRBV5-1 and TRBJ1-2; tentative D call: TRBD1 (6 bases). The CDR3 runs to 14 residues. The germline V and J ends were trimmed by 2 bases and 4 bases, with 12 bases remaining between them. Looked up from germline, CDR1 is SGHRS and CDR2 is YFSETQ.

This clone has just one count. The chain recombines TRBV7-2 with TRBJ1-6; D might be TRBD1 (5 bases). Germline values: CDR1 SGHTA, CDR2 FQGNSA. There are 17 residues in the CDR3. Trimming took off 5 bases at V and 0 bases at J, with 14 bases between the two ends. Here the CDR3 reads CASSARQLSSYNSPLHF. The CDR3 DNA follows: TGTGCCAGCAGCGCCCGACAGCTGAGCTCCTATAATTCACCCCTCCACTTT.

The CDR3: CASSQVAGGHNEQFF. CDR3 DNA: TGTGCCAGCAGCCAAGTCGCGGGGGGACACAATGAGCAGTTCTTC. The rearrangement uses TRBV14 and TRBJ2-1; 8 nucleotides agree with TRBD2. The V gene end was trimmed by 1 base and the J gene end by 5 bases; junction bases not matched to a gene: 4. The CDR3 loop spans 15 amino acids. Germline V gene lookup returns CDR1 SGHDN and CDR2 FVKESK.

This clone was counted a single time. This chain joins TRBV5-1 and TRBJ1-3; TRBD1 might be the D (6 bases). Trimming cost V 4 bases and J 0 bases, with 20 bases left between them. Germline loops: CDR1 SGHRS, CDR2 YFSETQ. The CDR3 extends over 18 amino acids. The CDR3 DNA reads TGCGCCAGCAGCCGGGGGGACACTACACGCCGCTCTGGAAACACCATATATTTT. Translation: CASSRGDTTRRSGNTIYF. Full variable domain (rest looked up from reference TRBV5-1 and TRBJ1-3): KAGVTQTPRYLIKTRGQQVTLSCSPISGHRSVSWYQQTPGQGLQFLFEYFSETQRNKGNFPGRFSGRQFSNSRSEMNVSTLELGDSALYLCASSRGDTTRRSGNTIYFGEGSWLTVV.